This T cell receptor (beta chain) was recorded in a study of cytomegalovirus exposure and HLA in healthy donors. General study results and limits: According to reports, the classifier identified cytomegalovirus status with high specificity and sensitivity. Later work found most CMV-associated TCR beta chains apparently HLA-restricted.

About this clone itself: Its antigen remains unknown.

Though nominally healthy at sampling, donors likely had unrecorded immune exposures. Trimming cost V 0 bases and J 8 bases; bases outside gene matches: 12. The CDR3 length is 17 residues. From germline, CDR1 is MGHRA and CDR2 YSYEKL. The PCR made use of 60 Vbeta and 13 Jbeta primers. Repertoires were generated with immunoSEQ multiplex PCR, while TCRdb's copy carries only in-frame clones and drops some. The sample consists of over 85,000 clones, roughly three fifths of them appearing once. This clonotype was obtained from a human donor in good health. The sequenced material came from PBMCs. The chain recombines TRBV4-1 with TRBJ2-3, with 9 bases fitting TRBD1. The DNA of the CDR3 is TGCGCCAGCAGCCAAGATGGTCACAGGGGGCGCGGGGGTACGCAGTATTTT. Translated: CASSQDGHRGRGGTQYF.